These 27 T cell receptor beta chains originate from one sample sequenced in a study of cytomegalovirus exposure and HLA in healthy donors. The repertoire was sequenced with immunoSEQ multiplex PCR; TCRdb's copy has only in-frame clones and lacks some. The table lists around 140,000 clones, about 91% of them singletons, with roughly 4.5% in the top ten. The specimen was PBMCs. Receptor source: a man between 18 and 29 years old in good health and CMV-seropositive.

The chain is built from TRBV5-1 and TRBJ2-2, with D perhaps TRBD1 (6 bases). The germline CDR1 and CDR2 sequences are SGHRS and YFSETQ. The V end lost 4 bases, the J end lost 3 bases, and 13 bases lay between the germline ends. This CDR3 is built from 15 residues. The CDR3 spells CASSPVTGYTGELFF. The CDR3 DNA is TGCGCCAGCAGCCCCGTAACAGGGTACACCGGGGAGCTGTTTTTT.

The chain links TRBV27 to TRBJ2-2; D may be TRBD2 (6 bases). The CDR3 runs to 16 residues. Germline values: CDR1 MNHEY, CDR2 SMNVEV (reference sequence). The ends were cut back, 5 bases at V and 6 bases at J, with 19 bases in the middle. The CDR3 is CASSPHLEGRAGELFF. CDR3 bases: TGTGCCAGCAGTCCTCACCTGGAGGGACGGGCCGGGGAGCTGTTTTTT.

This rearrangement joins TRBV28 to TRBJ1-5, with D maybe TRBD1 (5 bases). This CDR3 is built from 16 residues. Germline loops: CDR1 MDHEN, CDR2 SYDVKM. V was cut by 6 bases and J by 2 bases, with 17 bases left in between. The CDR3 bases are TGTGCCAGCAGCGGACAAGCCTCTTTGGGCAATCAGCCCCAGCATTTT. It translates to CASSGQASLGNQPQHF.

CDR3 sequence (DNA): TGTGCCAGCAGCGTAGCGGGACAGGCCTACAATGAGCAGTTCTTC. Its translation: CASSVAGQAYNEQFF. This sequence joins TRBV9 and TRBJ2-1; TRBD1 aligns across 8 bases. The CDR3 is 15 residues long. From germline, CDR1 is SGDLS and CDR2 YYNGEE. Germline trimming cut 0 bases from V and 2 bases from J; bases unmatched to any gene: 1.

The CDR3 DNA reads as TGTGCCAGCAGCTTAGGACAGAACACTGAAGCTTTCTTT. Its translation is CASSLGQNTEAFF. The chain combines TRBV7-2 with TRBJ1-1; no clear D. The germline gives CDR1 SGHTA, CDR2 FQGNSA. The length of the CDR3 is 13 residues. V was clipped by 1 base and J by 1 base, with 4 bases between them.

The gene calls are TRBV13 and TRBJ2-2; 13 positions agree with TRBD2. CDR3 length: 17 amino acids. Losses at the gene ends were 0 bases for V and 2 bases for J; bases not matched to a gene: 0. Germline V gives CDR1 PRHDT, CDR2 FYEKMQ (reference sequence). The CDR3 DNA sequence: TGTGCCAGCAGCTTAGGGGGACTAGCGGGAAACACCGGGGAGCTGTTTTTT. It encodes CASSLGGLAGNTGELFF.

The chain couples TRBV30 to TRBJ2-2; 10 bases are a match to TRBD2. Germline V lookup: CDR1 GTSNPN, CDR2 SVGIG (reference sequence). This CDR3 region has 14 residues. V shed 5 bases, J shed 4 bases, and the junction held 4 bases outside the gene matches. The CDR3 reads CAWERGGFTGELFF. In DNA, the CDR3 is TGTGCCTGGGAGCGGGGGGGCTTCACCGGGGAGCTGTTTTTT.

V usage is TRBV5-1 and J usage is TRBJ2-7, with 9 bases aligning to TRBD2. CDR1 is SGHRS, CDR2 YFSETQ, per germline. J lost 2 bases, V lost 0 bases, and 6 bases had no gene match. There are 16 residues in the CDR3. DNA for the CDR3: TGCGCCAGCAGCTTGGCCGGGGCTAGCGGGACCTACGAGCAGTACTTC. Its protein is CASSLAGASGTYEQYF.

J is TRBJ2-3 and V is TRBV9; TRBD2 matches at 7 bases. CDR1 SGDLS and CDR2 YYNGEE come from the germline V gene. There are 16 residues in the CDR3. J was trimmed by 1 base and V by 3 bases; bases with no gene match: 8. Written as DNA, the CDR3 is TGTGCCAGCAGCGGCCGAGGGACTATTGGCACAGATACGCAGTATTTT. Encoded protein: CASSGRGTIGTDTQYF. The whole variable domain, remainder taken from reference TRBV9 and TRBJ2-3, is DSGVTQTPKHLITATGQRVTLRCSPRSGDLSVYWYQQSLDQGLQFLIQYYNGEERAKGNILERFSAQQFPDLHSELNLSSLELGDSALYFCASSGRGTIGTDTQYFGPGTRLTVL.

This clone was observed a handful of times. This chain joins TRBV6-1 and TRBJ1-5; a weak D match, TRBD1 (5 bases). Trimming stripped 10 bases from V and 0 bases from J, with 13 bases between. Germline CDR1 MNHNS, CDR2 SASEGT. The CDR3 contains 14 residues. Here the CDR3 reads CATRQLVSNQPQHF. CDR3 sequence (DNA): TGTGCCACTCGACAGCTCGTTAGCAATCAGCCCCAGCATTTT.

This sequence joins TRBV2 and TRBJ1-6, with D possibly TRBD1 on 6 matching bases. Trimming pared 7 bases from V and 0 bases from J, leaving 13 bases between. The CDR3 runs to 16 residues. Per germline, CDR1 SNHLY and CDR2 FYNNEI. The CDR3: CASTGTSSSYNSPLHF. CDR3 nucleotide sequence: TGTGCCAGCACTGGGACATCGAGCTCCTATAATTCACCCCTCCACTTT.

The V gene is TRBV11-2, the J gene TRBJ2-7; D call uncertain. Between the trimmed V and J ends, which lost 5 bases and 0 bases, there was a span of 8 bases. Germline V lookup: CDR1 SGHAT, CDR2 FQNNGV. The CDR3 contains 13 residues. The CDR3 reads CASSLGASYEQYF. As DNA, the CDR3 is TGTGCCAGCAGCCTCGGAGCCTCCTACGAGCAGTACTTC.

The rearrangement uses TRBV6-1 and TRBJ1-1; possibly TRBD1 for D (6 bases). Germline-derived CDR1 and CDR2 are MNHNS and SASEGT. The CDR3 extends over 14 amino acids. V was pared by 4 bases and J by 3 bases, with 12 bases between. Written as DNA, the CDR3 is TGTGCCAGCAGTGTACGGGACACATACACTGAAGCTTTCTTT. Translation gives CASSVRDTYTEAFF.

This chain links TRBV7-6 with TRBJ2-1; D remains ambiguous. Germline-derived CDR1 and CDR2 are SGHVS and FNYEAQ. The V and J ends lost 4 bases and 10 bases respectively, with 11 bases between them. This CDR3 contains 12 residues. The CDR3, as DNA: TGTGCCAGCAGCTCCTCCCGAGAGGAGCAGTTCTTC. Translating gives CASSSSREEQFF.

The chain uses TRBV10-1 and TRBJ2-1; 10 bases agree with TRBD2. V lost 4 bases and J lost 8; bases outside the gene matches: 11. The CDR3 is 16 amino acids. CDR1 is WNHNN, CDR2 SYGVQD, per germline (reference sequence). The CDR3 sequence: CASSAGSGRPWDEQFF. In DNA, the CDR3 is TGCGCCAGCAGTGCGGGTAGCGGGAGGCCCTGGGATGAGCAGTTCTTC.

The rearrangement joins TRBV19 to TRBJ1-2; D might be TRBD1 (6 bases). Germline V CDR1 and CDR2: LNHDA, SQIVND (reference sequence). The CDR3 has 14 amino acids. V lost 2 bases, J lost 6 bases, and 13 bases lay in between. The CDR3 region has the DNA TGTGCCAGTAGTATACGCCTGGGGGCGGATGGCTACACCTTC. It is translated as CASSIRLGADGYTF. The full variable domain, rest sourced from reference TRBV19 and TRBJ1-2, is DGGITQSPKYLFRKEGQNVTLSCEQNLNHDAMYWYRQDPGQGLRLIYYSQIVNDFQKGDIAEGYSVSREKKESFPLTVTSAQKNPTAFYLCASSIRLGADGYTFGSGTRLTVV.

The V call is TRBV6-5, the J call TRBJ2-1, with 12 positions matching TRBD2. V lost 7 bases and J lost 8; bases outside the gene matches: 6. The CDR3 runs 14 residues. Germline CDR1 reads MNHEY; CDR2 reads SVGAGI. Here the CDR3 DNA reads TGTGCCAGCAACCCTAGCGGGAGGGCGTATGAGCAGTTCTTC. Translating it yields CASNPSGRAYEQFF.

This chain connects TRBV28 to TRBJ1-2, with unresolved D. CDR1 is MDHEN, CDR2 SYDVKM, per germline. Deletions cut 3 bases from V and 5 bases from J, with 10 bases between. This CDR3 region has 13 residues. As DNA, the CDR3 is TGTGCCAGCAGTTTGAGGGTGGGTTATGGCTACACCTTC. Translation gives CASSLRVGYGYTF.

The chain employs TRBV27 and TRBJ2-2, with 7 bases matching TRBD1. Germline CDR1 is MNHEY and CDR2 is SMNVEV (reference sequence). Trimming cost V 3 bases and J 6 bases; bases outside gene matches: 10. The CDR3 is made up of 16 amino acids. CDR3 sequence: CASSFSYRGRAGELFF. The DNA for the CDR3 is TGTGCCAGCAGTTTCTCCTACAGGGGTAGGGCCGGGGAGCTGTTTTTT.

The J gene is TRBJ2-1, the V gene TRBV28, with TRBD2 as a possible D gene (6 bases). CDR3 length: 16 residues. The V end lost 4 bases, the J end lost 9 bases, and 22 bases lay between the germline ends. CDR1 and CDR2 (germline): MDHEN, SYDVKM. CDR3 DNA: TGTGCCAGCAGTTATCGGCGAGGGGACTCCACTGGTGAGCAGTTCTTC. Translation gives CASSYRRGDSTGEQFF.

The chain carries TRBV28 and TRBJ1-4; 8 bases map to TRBD1. CDR1 is MDHEN and CDR2 is SYDVKM in the germline V gene. This CDR3 has 14 amino acids. With 5 bases clipped from V and 8 bases from J, the junction kept 7 bases outside the gene matches. CDR3 loop: CASSEGGTGEKLFF. The CDR3 DNA reads TGTGCCAGCAGTGAAGGCGGGACAGGAGAAAAACTGTTTTTT. Looking up the rest from reference TRBV28 and TRBJ1-4 gives the full variable domain: DVKVTQSSRYLVKRTGEKVFLECVQDMDHENMFWYRQDPGLGLRLIYFSYDVKMKEKGDIPEGYSVSREKKERFSLILESASTNQTSMYLCASSEGGTGEKLFFGSGTQLSVL.

J is TRBJ2-7 and V is TRBV5-1; 7 bases map to TRBD1. The junction had 6 bases not matched to a gene; V was cut back by 6 bases and J by 3 bases. The CDR3 runs 13 residues. CDR1 SGHRS and CDR2 YFSETQ come from the germline V gene. The CDR3 coding sequence is TGCGCCAGCAAACCTGGACAGGACTACGAGCAGTACTTC. Residues: CASKPGQDYEQYF.

The CDR3 reads CASSKRGQAHYGYTF. CDR3 in DNA: TGTGCCAGCAGCAAAAGGGGACAGGCCCACTATGGCTACACCTTC. V is TRBV4-2 and J is TRBJ1-2; TRBD1 matches 8 bases. Germline-derived CDR1 and CDR2 are LGHNA and YNFKEQ. CDR3 size: 15 residues. The ends lost 5 bases at V and 3 bases at J; junction bases unmatched: 8.

V usage is TRBV28 and J usage is TRBJ2-1, with 9 bases identical to TRBD1. This CDR3 is built from 22 residues. Germline values: CDR1 MDHEN, CDR2 SYDVKM. V trimming: 6 bases; J trimming: 4 bases; junction bases outside the gene matches: 28. CDR3: CASRTGTGRVSGRGTTYNEQFF. CDR3 nucleotides: TGTGCCAGCAGAACAGGGACAGGGAGGGTTAGCGGACGAGGGACGACATACAATGAGCAGTTCTTC.

V and J are TRBV7-9 and TRBJ2-7; TRBD1 is a possible D gene (5 bases). Germline V gene sequence: CDR1 SEHNR, CDR2 FQNEAQ (reference sequence). V lost 1 base, J lost 2 bases, and 9 bases lay in between. CDR3 length equals 14 residues. The CDR3 DNA reads TGTGCCAGCAGCTTAGGAGACAGACCCTACGAGCAGTACTTC. It yields the protein CASSLGDRPYEQYF.

This chain connects TRBV7-6 to TRBJ2-2, with D perhaps matching TRBD1 (5 bases). Trimming left V 2 bases short and J 6 bases short, with 13 bases between. CDR1 is SGHVS and CDR2 is FNYEAQ in the germline V gene. This CDR3 has 15 residues. CDR3 nucleotide sequence: TGTGCCAGCAGCTTAAGATGGGGCGACGCCGGGGAGCTGTTTTTT. It yields the protein CASSLRWGDAGELFF.

The rearrangement joins TRBV10-3 to TRBJ2-1, with D unresolved. Germline lookup yields CDR1 ENHRY and CDR2 SYGVKD. V shed 10 bases and J shed 0 bases, with 19 bases lying between them. The CDR3 contains 16 residues. The CDR3 DNA sequence: TGTGCCACCCAGACACTTTACGGTAGCTCCTACAATGAGCAGTTCTTC. Amino acid sequence: CATQTLYGSSYNEQFF.